Below, 9 T cell receptor beta chains from the same sample are listed, as sequenced in a study of T cells after yellow fever vaccination. Each CDR3 protein gets one entry after TCRdb re-called the 5' RACE reads with MiXCR. Of about 320,000 distinct CDR3 sequences detected, roughly 10% appear once; the ten largest clones hold 3% to 3.5%. The sequenced sample was CD4+ T cells sorted from PBMCs, obtained 45 days after the yellow fever booster vaccination. The receptors originated from a man younger than 30 who received the YFV17D yellow fever vaccine.

This clonotype was found a few times. The chain joins TRBV9 to TRBJ2-3; weak D call: TRBD2 (6 bases). Trimming shortened V by 0 bases and J by 2 bases, and 7 bases separated the two germline ends. Germline CDR1 reads SGDLS; CDR2 reads YYNGEE. This CDR3 region has 14 residues. CDR3 in amino acids: CASSVGGVTDTQYF. The CDR3 DNA is TGTGCCAGCAGCGTAGGGGGGGTCACAGATACGCAGTATTTT.

This clonotype was picked up a small number of times. The J gene is TRBJ2-7, the V gene TRBV29-1; D gene uncertain. From germline, CDR1 is SQVTM and CDR2 ANQGSEA. The V gene lost 7 bases and the J gene lost 5 bases, with 15 bases spanning the gap. The CDR3 has 12 residues. The chain's CDR3 is CSGRSGSHEQYF. The DNA of the CDR3 is TGCAGCGGGCGGTCCGGGTCCCACGAGCAGTACTTC.

The chain carries TRBV5-5 and TRBJ2-3, with 10 nucleotides matching TRBD1. V shed 4 bases and J 6 bases; nucleotides not matched to a gene: 11. CDR3 length: 16 amino acids. Germline CDR1 reads SGHKS; CDR2 reads YYEKEE (reference sequence). In DNA form, the CDR3 reads TGTGCCAGCAGCCAAACTCCGGGACAGGGGTGGGATACGCAGTATTTT. Its translation is CASSQTPGQGWDTQYF. Full variable domain (rest looked up from reference TRBV5-5 and TRBJ2-3): DAGVTQSPTHLIKTRGQQVTLRCSPISGHKSVSWYQQVLGQGPQFIFQYYEKEERGRGNFPDRFSARQFPNYSSELNVNALLLGDSALYLCASSQTPGQGWDTQYFGPGTRLTVL.

This clonotype turned up a few times. V is TRBV20-1 and J is TRBJ1-1; TRBD1 aligns across 7 bases. Trimming took 5 bases from V and 3 from J; bases not matched to a gene: 6. Per germline, CDR1 DFQATT and CDR2 SNEGSKA (reference sequence). The CDR3 spans 13 residues. CDR3 protein: CSADRAGYTEAFF. CDR3 sequence (DNA): TGCAGTGCTGACAGGGCGGGGTACACTGAAGCTTTCTTT.

The chain recombines TRBV7-2 with TRBJ1-5; no definite D call. Germline CDR1 is SGHTA and CDR2 is FQGNSA. V was pared by 5 bases and J by 9 bases, with 8 bases between. The length of the CDR3 is 11 residues. CDR3 residues: CASSLAGPQHF. For the CDR3, the DNA is TGTGCCAGCAGCCTCGCTGGGCCCCAGCATTTT.

V gene TRBV12-3 or TRBV12-4 combines with J gene TRBJ1-1, with D unresolved. V was cut by 6 bases and J by 4 bases, with 9 bases left in between. The CDR3 sequence is 12 residues long. The CDR3 region has the DNA TGTGCCAGCAGGGCCCAAAGCACTGAAGCTTTCTTT. This codes for CASRAQSTEAFF.

In its sample, this clonotype was seen many times. The V call is TRBV10-1, the J call TRBJ2-3, with D maybe TRBD1 (5 bases). The germline CDR1 and CDR2 sequences are WNHNN and SYGVQD (reference sequence). This CDR3 has 11 residues. The germline V and J ends were trimmed by 3 bases and 8 bases, with 6 bases remaining between them. CDR3: CASSDQGTQYF. CDR3 DNA sequence: TGCGCCAGCAGTGATCAGGGTACGCAGTATTTT.

The rearrangement links TRBV5-1 to TRBJ2-2; 8 bases line up with TRBD1. The CDR3 length is 14 residues. Trimming removed 5 bases from V and 7 bases from J; junction bases left unmatched: 7. Germline lookup yields CDR1 SGHRS and CDR2 YFSETQ. CDR3 nucleotides: TGCGCCAGCAGTCGCGGACAGGGCAACGGGGAGCTGTTTTTT. This encodes CASSRGQGNGELFF. Full variable domain (remainder filled in from reference TRBV5-1 and TRBJ2-2): KAGVTQTPRYLIKTRGQQVTLSCSPISGHRSVSWYQQTPGQGLQFLFEYFSETQRNKGNFPGRFSGRQFSNSRSEMNVSTLELGDSALYLCASSRGQGNGELFFGEGSRLTVL.

This clonotype was observed a few times. The CDR3 nucleotides are TGTGCCATCAGTGAGTCGACAGGGGTAGTCGGGGAGCTGTTTTTT. Protein: CAISESTGVVGELFF. The V gene is TRBV10-3, the J gene TRBJ2-2; 8 bases align to TRBD1. The CDR3 is made up of 15 amino acids. Germline assignment: CDR1 ENHRY and CDR2 SYGVKD. With 0 bases clipped from V and 7 bases from J, the junction kept 4 bases outside the gene matches.